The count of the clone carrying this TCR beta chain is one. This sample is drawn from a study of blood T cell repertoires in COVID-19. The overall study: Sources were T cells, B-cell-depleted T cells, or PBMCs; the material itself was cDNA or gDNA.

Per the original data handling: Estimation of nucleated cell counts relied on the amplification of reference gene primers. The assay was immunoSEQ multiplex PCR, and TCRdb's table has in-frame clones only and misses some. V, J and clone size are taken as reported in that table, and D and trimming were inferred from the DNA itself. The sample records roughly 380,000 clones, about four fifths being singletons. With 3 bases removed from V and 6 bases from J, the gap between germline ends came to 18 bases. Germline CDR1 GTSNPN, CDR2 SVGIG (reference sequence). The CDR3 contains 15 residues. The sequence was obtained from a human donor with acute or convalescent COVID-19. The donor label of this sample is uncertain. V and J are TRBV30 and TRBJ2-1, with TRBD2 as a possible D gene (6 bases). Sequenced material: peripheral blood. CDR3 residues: CAWSRVAETFNEQFF. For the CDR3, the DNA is TGTGCCTGGAGCCGGGTAGCGGAAACTTTCAATGAGCAGTTCTTC.